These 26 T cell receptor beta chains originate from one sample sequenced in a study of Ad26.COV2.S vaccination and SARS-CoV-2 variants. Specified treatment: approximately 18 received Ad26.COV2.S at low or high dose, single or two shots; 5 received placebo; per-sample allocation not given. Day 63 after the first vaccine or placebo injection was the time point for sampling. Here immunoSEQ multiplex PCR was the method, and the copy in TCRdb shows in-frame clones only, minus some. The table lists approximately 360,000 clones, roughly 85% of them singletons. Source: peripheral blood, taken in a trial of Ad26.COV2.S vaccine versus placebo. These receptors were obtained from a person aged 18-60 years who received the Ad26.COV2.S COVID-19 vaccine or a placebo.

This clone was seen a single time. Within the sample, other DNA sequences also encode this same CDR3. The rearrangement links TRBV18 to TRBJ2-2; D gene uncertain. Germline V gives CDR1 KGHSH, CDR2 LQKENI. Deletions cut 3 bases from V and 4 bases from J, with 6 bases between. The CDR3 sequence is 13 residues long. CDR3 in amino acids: CASSPQGTGELFF. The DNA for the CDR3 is TGTGCCAGCTCACCTCAAGGCACCGGGGAGCTGTTTTTT.

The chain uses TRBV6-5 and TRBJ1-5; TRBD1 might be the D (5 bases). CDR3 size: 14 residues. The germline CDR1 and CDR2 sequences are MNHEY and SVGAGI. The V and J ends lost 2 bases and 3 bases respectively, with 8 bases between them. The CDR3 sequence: CASSYVGLNQPQHF. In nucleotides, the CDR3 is TGTGCCAGCAGTTACGTGGGGCTCAATCAGCCCCAGCATTTT.

The CDR3 loop is CAISESTLKGQFF. For the CDR3, the DNA is TGTGCCATCAGTGAGTCGACCCTCAAGGGGCAGTTCTTC. The chain recombines TRBV10-3 with TRBJ2-1; D uncertain. V was cut by 0 bases and J by 12 bases, with 12 bases left in between. CDR1 is ENHRY, CDR2 SYGVKD, per germline. The CDR3 has 13 amino acids.

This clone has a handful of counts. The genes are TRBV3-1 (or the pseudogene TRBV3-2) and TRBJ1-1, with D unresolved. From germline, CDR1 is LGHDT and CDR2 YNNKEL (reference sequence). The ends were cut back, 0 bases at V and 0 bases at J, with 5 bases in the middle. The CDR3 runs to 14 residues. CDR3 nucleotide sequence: TGTGCCAGCAGCCAAGATACCATGAACACTGAAGCTTTCTTT. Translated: CASSQDTMNTEAFF.

The CDR3 DNA sequence: TGTGCCAGCAGCCAGAGAGGGTGGAATTCACCCCTCCACTTT. Its protein product is CASSQRGWNSPLHF. The chain has TRBV5-4 and TRBJ1-6; no definite D call. In germline, CDR1 is SGHNT, CDR2 YYREEE (reference sequence). The CDR3 covers 14 residues. Trimming took off 4 bases at V and 7 bases at J, with 12 bases between the two ends.

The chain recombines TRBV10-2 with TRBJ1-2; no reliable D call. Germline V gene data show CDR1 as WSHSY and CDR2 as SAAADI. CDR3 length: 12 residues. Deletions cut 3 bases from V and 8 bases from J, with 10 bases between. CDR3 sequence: CASSETASGYTF. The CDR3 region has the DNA TGCGCCAGCAGTGAAACGGCCTCGGGCTACACCTTC.

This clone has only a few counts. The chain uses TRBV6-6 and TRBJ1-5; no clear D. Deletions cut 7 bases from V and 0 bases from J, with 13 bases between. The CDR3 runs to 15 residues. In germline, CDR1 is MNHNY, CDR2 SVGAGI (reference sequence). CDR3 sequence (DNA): TGTGCCAGCATGCCCACCGCCTATAGCAATCAGCCCCAGCATTTT. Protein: CASMPTAYSNQPQHF.

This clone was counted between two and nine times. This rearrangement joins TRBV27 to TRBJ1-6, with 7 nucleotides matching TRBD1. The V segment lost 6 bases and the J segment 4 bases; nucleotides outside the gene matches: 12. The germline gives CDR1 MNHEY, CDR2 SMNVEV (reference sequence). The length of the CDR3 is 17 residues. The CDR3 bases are TGTGCCAGCAGGATTTCGTCAGGGGGGGTGTATAATTCACCCCTCCACTTT. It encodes CASRISSGGVYNSPLHF.

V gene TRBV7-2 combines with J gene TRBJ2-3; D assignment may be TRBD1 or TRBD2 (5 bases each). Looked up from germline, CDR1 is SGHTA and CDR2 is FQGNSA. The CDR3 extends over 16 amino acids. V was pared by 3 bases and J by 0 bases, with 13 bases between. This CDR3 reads CASSFRDPLSTDTQYF. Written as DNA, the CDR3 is TGTGCCAGCAGCTTCCGGGACCCACTTAGCACAGATACGCAGTATTTT.

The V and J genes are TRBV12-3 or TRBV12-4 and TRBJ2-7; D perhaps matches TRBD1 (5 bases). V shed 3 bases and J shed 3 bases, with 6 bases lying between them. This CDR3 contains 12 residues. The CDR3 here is CASSFGHYEQYF. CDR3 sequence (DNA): TGTGCCAGCAGTTTCGGACACTACGAGCAGTACTTC.

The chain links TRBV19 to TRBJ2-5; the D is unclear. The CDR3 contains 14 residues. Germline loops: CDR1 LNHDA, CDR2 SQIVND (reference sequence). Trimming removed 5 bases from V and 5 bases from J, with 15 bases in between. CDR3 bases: TGTGCCAGTAGTGTGTCTGACCCCTCGGAGACCCAGTACTTC. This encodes CASSVSDPSETQYF.

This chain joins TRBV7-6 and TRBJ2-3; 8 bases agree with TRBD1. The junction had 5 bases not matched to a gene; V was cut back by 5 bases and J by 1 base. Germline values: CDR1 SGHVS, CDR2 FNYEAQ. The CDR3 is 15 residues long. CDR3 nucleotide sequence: TGTGCCAGCAGCATCTCGACAGGGGGCACAGATACGCAGTATTTT. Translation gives CASSISTGGTDTQYF.

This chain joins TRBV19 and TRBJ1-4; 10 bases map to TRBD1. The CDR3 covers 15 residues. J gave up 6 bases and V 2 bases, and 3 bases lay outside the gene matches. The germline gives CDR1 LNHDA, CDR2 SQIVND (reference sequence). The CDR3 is CASSILGTGDEKLFF. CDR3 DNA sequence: TGTGCCAGTAGTATACTAGGGACAGGGGATGAAAAACTGTTTTTT.

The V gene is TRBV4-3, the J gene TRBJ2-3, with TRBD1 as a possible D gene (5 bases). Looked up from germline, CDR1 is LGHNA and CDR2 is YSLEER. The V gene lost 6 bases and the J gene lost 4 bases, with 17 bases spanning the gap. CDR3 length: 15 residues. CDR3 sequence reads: CASSLRGRRADTQYF. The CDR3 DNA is TGCGCCAGCAGTCTAAGGGGCCGCCGCGCAGATACGCAGTATTTT.

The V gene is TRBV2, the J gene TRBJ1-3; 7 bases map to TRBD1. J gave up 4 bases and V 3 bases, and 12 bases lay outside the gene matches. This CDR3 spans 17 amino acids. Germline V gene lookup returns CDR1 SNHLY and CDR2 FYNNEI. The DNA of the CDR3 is TGTGCCAGCAGTGAGAATAGACAGGGAGGTGAGGGAAACACCATATATTTT. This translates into CASSENRQGGEGNTIYF.

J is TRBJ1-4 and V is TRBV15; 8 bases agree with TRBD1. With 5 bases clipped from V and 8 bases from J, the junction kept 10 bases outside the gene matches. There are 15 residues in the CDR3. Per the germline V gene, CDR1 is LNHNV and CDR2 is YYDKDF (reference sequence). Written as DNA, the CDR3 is TGTGCCACCAGCCCTCGACAGGGGAGTTGGGAAAAACTGTTTTTT. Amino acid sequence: CATSPRQGSWEKLFF.

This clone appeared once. The CDR3, as DNA: TGTGCCAGCAGTGAAATGTCAGAAGCTTTCTTT. Protein product: CASSEMSEAFF. The rearrangement links TRBV2 to TRBJ1-1; D not resolved. This CDR3 has 11 residues. Germline V gene data show CDR1 as SNHLY and CDR2 as FYNNEI. V lost 2 bases to trimming and J lost 8 bases, with 6 bases between them.

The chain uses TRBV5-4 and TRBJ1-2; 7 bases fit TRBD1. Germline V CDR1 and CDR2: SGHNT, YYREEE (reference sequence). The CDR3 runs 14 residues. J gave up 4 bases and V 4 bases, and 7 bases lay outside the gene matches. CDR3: CASSNRGFRYGYTF. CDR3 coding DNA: TGTGCCAGCAGCAACAGGGGCTTTCGCTATGGCTACACCTTC.

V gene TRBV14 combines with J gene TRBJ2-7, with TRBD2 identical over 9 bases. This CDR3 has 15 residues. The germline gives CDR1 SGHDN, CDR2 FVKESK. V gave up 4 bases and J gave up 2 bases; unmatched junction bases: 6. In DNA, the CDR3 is TGTGCCAGCAGCCTTGGGGGCGGGAGGGCCTACGAGCAGTACTTC. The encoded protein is CASSLGGGRAYEQYF.

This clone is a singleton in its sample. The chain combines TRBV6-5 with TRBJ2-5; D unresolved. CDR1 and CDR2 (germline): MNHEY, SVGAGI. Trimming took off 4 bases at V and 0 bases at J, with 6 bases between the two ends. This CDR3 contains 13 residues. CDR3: CASSLGYQETQYF. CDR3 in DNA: TGTGCCAGCAGTTTAGGGTACCAAGAGACCCAGTACTTC.

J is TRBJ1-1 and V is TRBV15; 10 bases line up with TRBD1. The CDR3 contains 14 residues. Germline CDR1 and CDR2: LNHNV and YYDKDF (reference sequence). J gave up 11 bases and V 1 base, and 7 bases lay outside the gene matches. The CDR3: CATSRGTGGRRAFF. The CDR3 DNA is TGTGCCACCAGCAGAGGGACAGGGGGTCGTAGGGCTTTCTTT. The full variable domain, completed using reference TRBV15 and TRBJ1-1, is DAMVIQNPRYQVTQFGKPVTLSCSQTLNHNVMYWYQQKSSQAPKLLFHYYDKDFNNEADTPDNFQSRRPNTSFCFLDIRSPGLGDTAMYLCATSRGTGGRRAFFGQGTRLTVV.

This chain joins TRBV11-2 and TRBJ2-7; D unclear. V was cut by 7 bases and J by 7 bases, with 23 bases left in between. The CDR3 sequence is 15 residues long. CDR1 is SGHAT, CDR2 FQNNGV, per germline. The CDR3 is CASIKIPGPRREQYF. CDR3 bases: TGTGCCAGCATCAAGATCCCGGGCCCTCGTAGGGAGCAGTACTTC.

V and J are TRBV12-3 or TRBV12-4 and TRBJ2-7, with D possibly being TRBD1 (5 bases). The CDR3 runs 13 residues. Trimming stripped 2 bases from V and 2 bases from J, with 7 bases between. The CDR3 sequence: CASSLWGTYEQYF. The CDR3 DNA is TGTGCCAGCAGTTTATGGGGCACCTACGAGCAGTACTTC.

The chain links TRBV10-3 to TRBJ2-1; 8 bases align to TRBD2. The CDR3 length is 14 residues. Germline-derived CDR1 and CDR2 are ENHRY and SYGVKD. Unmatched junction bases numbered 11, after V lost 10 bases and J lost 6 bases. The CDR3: CATKGTSRLNEQFF. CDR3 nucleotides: TGTGCCACTAAAGGGACTAGTCGACTCAATGAGCAGTTCTTC.

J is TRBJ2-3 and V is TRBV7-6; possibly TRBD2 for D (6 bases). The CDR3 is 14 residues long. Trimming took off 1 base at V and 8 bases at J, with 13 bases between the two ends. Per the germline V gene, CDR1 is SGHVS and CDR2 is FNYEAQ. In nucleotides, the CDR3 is TGTGCCAGCAGCTTAGGCGGGGCGCGGGGTACGCAGTATTTT. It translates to CASSLGGARGTQYF.

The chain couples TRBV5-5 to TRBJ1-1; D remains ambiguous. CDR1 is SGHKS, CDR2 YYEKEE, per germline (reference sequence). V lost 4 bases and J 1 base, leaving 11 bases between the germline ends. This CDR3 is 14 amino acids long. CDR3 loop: CASSEQTSNTEAFF. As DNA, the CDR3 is TGTGCCAGCAGCGAGCAGACGTCGAACACTGAAGCTTTCTTT.